A selection of T cell receptor beta chains follows, all from one sample in a study of blood T cells in healthy people across ages. Each CDR3 protein gets one entry after TCRdb re-called the 5' RACE reads with MiXCR. The sample carries 1.2 million to 1.5 million distinct CDR3 sequences, around 59% recorded once. The sequenced sample consisted of blood. The receptors here all came from a man aged 18-30 years in good health. Each CDR3 is given with its conserved first and last residue. Each record gives: J gene, V gene, D gene, clone size, CDR3 protein. D genes are given only for firm matches. Some rows have no size entry. The others give once, few or many, or a class for an expanded clone.

J: NA; V: TRBV4-2; D: TRBD2; size: NA; CDR3: CASSQDASGRYEQYF
J: TRBJ1-5; V: TRBV2; D: TRBD1; size: NA; CDR3: CASRPPDRVSGSNQPQHF
J: NA; V: TRBV13; D: TRBD1; size: few; CDR3: CASSLRTGVSEQYF
J: TRBJ2-5; V: TRBV7-9; D: TRBD1; size: few; CDR3: CASSRTGLETQYF
J: TRBJ2-5; V: TRBV6-5; D: NA; size: NA; CDR3: CASKVLREGETQYF
J: TRBJ1-3; V: TRBV6-1; D: NA; size: NA; CDR3: CASRAGQGNTIYF
J: TRBJ2-7; V: TRBV5-1; D: NA; size: NA; CDR3: CASSTRESSYEQYF
J: TRBJ1-1; V: TRBV12-3/TRBV12-4; D: NA; size: NA; CDR3: CASSLTLGSNTEAFF
J: TRBJ2-1; V: TRBV7-2; D: NA; size: once; CDR3: CASSLARVANEQFF
J: TRBJ1-2; V: TRBV6-2/TRBV6-3; D: TRBD1; size: NA; CDR3: CASRPPGQITYGYTF
J: TRBJ1-1; V: TRBV20-1; D: NA; size: few; CDR3: CSARSGQAGYTEAFF
J: TRBJ1-5; V: TRBV10-3; D: TRBD1; size: NA; CDR3: CAISEGTGDSNQPQHF
J: TRBJ2-7; V: TRBV20-1; D: TRBD2; size: NA; CDR3: CSARGFGRARNEQYF
J: TRBJ2-5; V: TRBV6-1; D: NA; size: NA; CDR3: CASSDFRGGETQYF
J: TRBJ2-1; V: TRBV6-6; D: NA; size: NA; CDR3: CASSSRDHTSNEQFF
J: TRBJ2-7; V: TRBV20-1; D: NA; size: few; CDR3: CSARVRRYEQYF
J: TRBJ2-1; V: TRBV29-1; D: NA; size: few; CDR3: CSVERSGGEQFF
J: TRBJ1-2; V: TRBV15; D: NA; size: once; CDR3: CATRETTSTWEYGYTF
J: TRBJ2-3; V: TRBV5-1; D: TRBD2; size: few; CDR3: CASSLTGLAGQDTQYF
J: TRBJ2-4; V: TRBV5-1; D: NA; size: NA; CDR3: CASSSYGENIQYF
J: TRBJ1-5; V: TRBV7-9; D: TRBD1; size: NA; CDR3: CASTLGQSNQPQHF
J: TRBJ2-1; V: TRBV4-3; D: TRBD2; size: NA; CDR3: CASSQLADDNNEQFF
J: TRBJ2-7; V: TRBV20-1; D: TRBD1; size: NA; CDR3: CSALTGGNEQYF
J: TRBJ2-7; V: TRBV7-8; D: NA; size: few; CDR3: CASSVSDYEQYF
J: TRBJ2-7; V: TRBV7-9; D: NA; size: once; CDR3: CASSRTDGSDYEQYF
J: TRBJ2-3; V: TRBV3-1; D: NA; size: NA; CDR3: CASSQSPRDTQYF
J: TRBJ1-2; V: TRBV11-2; D: NA; size: NA; CDR3: CASSRGSGVNYGYTF
J: TRBJ1-2; V: TRBV2; D: NA; size: NA; CDR3: CASISTDPRSGPYGYTF
J: TRBJ2-3; V: TRBV12-3/TRBV12-4; D: TRBD2; size: NA; CDR3: CASRYRTSKLDTQYF
J: TRBJ2-1; V: TRBV7-9; D: NA; size: few; CDR3: CASSLTPSSYNEQFF
J: TRBJ1-6; V: TRBV6-1; D: TRBD1; size: NA; CDR3: CASSEFPTGVGSPLHF
J: TRBJ2-3; V: TRBV20-1; D: TRBD2; size: NA; CDR3: CSARVTSGGYTTDTQYF
J: TRBJ2-2; V: TRBV20-1; D: TRBD2; size: NA; CDR3: CSARAPGGTGELFF
J: TRBJ2-3; V: TRBV21-1; D: NA; size: NA; CDR3: CASSKAVQPLLPYTDTQYF
J: TRBJ2-7; V: TRBV6-6; D: NA; size: NA; CDR3: CASIYSYEQYF
J: TRBJ2-1; V: TRBV7-9; D: NA; size: NA; CDR3: CASSFRQFGEQFF
J: TRBJ1-1; V: TRBV29-1; D: NA; size: NA; CDR3: CSVGPGMNTEAFF
J: TRBJ1-2; V: TRBV12-3/TRBV12-4; D: NA; size: NA; CDR3: CASSLVVDGGYTF
J: NA; V: TRBV7-9; D: NA; size: NA; CDR3: CASSLGGTTEQYF
J: TRBJ2-2; V: TRBV6-5; D: NA; size: NA; CDR3: CASRPPRVGSGELFF